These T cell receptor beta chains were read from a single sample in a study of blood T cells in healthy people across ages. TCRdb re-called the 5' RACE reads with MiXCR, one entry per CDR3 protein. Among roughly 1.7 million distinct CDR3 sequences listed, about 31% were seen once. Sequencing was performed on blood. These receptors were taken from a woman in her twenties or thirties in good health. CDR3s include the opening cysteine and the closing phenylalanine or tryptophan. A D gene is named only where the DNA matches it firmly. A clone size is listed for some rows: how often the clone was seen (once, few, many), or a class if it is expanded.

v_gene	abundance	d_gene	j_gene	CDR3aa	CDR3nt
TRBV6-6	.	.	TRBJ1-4	CASSYSRRGGSEKLFF	TGTGCCAGCAGTTACTCTCGCAGGGGAGGGAGTGAAAAACTGTTTTTT
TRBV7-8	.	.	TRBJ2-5	CASSYAAYRETQYF	TGTGCCAGCAGCTATGCGGCGTACCGAGAGACCCAGTACTTC
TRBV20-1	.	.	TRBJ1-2	CSAKVAGVPYGYTF	TGCAGTGCCAAAGTCGCAGGGGTCCCCTATGGCTACACCTTC
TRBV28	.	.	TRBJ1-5	CASGGAPNQPQHF	TGTGCCAGCGGAGGGGCTCCCAATCAGCCCCAGCATTTT
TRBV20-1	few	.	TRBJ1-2	CSAYSGNLYGYTF	TGCAGTGCTTATTCGGGAAATCTCTATGGCTACACCTTC
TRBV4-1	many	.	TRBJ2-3	CASSHPSGAGTDTQYF	TGCGCCAGCAGCCATCCCTCAGGGGCTGGCACAGATACGCAGTATTTT
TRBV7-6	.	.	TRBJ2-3	CASSSEHGADTQYF	TGTGCCAGCAGCTCCGAACATGGGGCAGATACGCAGTATTTT
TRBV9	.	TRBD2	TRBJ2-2	CASSHSRLAANTGELFF	TGTGCCAGCAGCCATTCTAGACTAGCGGCGAACACCGGGGAGCTGTTTTTT
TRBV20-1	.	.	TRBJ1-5	CSARELRGCQPQHF	TGCAGTGCTAGAGAGCTAAGGGGATGTCAGCCCCAGCATTTT
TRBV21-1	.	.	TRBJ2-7	CASSKKRRDTYEQYF	TGTGCCAGCAGCAAAAAACGCCGGGACACCTACGAGCAGTACTTC
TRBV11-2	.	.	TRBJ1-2	CASSPGAGGDGYTF	TGTGCCAGCAGCCCGGGGGCGGGGGGCGACGGCTACACCTTC
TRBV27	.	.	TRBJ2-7	CASSLKISYEQYF	TGTGCCAGCAGTTTAAAGATCTCCTACGAGCAGTACTTC
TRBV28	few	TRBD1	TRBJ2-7	CASSPTAGGYEQYF	TGTGCCAGCAGCCCGACGGCAGGGGGATACGAGCAGTACTTC
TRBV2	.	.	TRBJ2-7	CASRGQTSYEQYF	TGTGCCAGCAGAGGACAGACCTCCTACGAGCAGTACTTC
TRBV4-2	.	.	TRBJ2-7	CASSQEDSLPTYEQYF	TGTGCCAGCAGCCAAGAAGACAGCCTACCTACCTACGAGCAGTACTTC
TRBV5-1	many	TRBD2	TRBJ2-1	CASTSGGYNEQFF	TGTGCATCAACTAGCGGGGGTTACAATGAGCAGTTCTTC
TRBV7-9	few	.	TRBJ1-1	CASGVTDEAFF	TGTGCCAGCGGGGTGACAGATGAAGCTTTCTTT
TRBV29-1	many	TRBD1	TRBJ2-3	CSVGRDRGTDTQYF	TGCAGCGTTGGTCGGGACAGGGGCACAGATACGCAGTATTTT
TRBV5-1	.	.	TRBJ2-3	CASTTSPGTTTDTQYF	TGCGCCAGCACCACTTCCCCCGGGACAACTACAGATACGCAGTATTTT
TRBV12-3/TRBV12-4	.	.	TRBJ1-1	CASSLAPRGDTEAFF	TGTGCCAGCAGTTTAGCGCCCAGGGGAGACACTGAAGCTTTCTTT
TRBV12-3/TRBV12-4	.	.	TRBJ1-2	CASSWGQTYGYTF	TGTGCCAGCAGCTGGGGCCAGACCTATGGCTACACCTTC
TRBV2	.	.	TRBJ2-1	CASSRQAFISYNEQFF	TGTGCCAGCAGTCGACAGGCCTTTATCTCCTACAATGAGCAGTTCTTC
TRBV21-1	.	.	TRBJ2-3	CASSWDRWADTQYF	TGTGCCAGCAGCTGGGACAGGTGGGCAGATACGCAGTATTTT
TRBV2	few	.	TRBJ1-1	CASMKTALNTEAFF	TGTGCCAGCATGAAGACAGCCTTGAACACTGAAGCTTTCTTT
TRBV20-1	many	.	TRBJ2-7	CRTDESGGGGRDEQYF	TGCAGAACAGATGAATCAGGAGGAGGGGGACGCGACGAGCAGTACTTC
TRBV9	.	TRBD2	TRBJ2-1	CASSVDGGSSYNEQFF	TGTGCCAGCAGCGTAGATGGCGGGAGCTCCTACAATGAGCAGTTCTTC
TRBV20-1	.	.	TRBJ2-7	CSARRAGTYEQYF	TGCAGTGCTAGAAGGGCAGGAACCTACGAGCAGTACTTC
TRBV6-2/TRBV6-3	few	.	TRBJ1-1	CASSYDPEAPNTEAFF	TGTGCCAGCAGTTATGACCCGGAGGCCCCGAACACTGAAGCTTTCTTT
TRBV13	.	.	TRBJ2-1	CASSLAEGPRNEQFF	TGTGCCAGCAGCTTAGCGGAGGGCCCCCGGAATGAGCAGTTCTTC
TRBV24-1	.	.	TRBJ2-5	CATSSGLEGLSETQYF	TGTGCCACCAGTTCTGGGTTGGAGGGGTTGTCAGAGACCCAGTACTTC
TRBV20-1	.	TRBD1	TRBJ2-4	CSARRQGISKNIQYF	TGCAGTGCTAGGCGACAGGGGATCTCCAAAAACATTCAGTACTTC
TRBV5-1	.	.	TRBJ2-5	CASSLEANEQYF	TGCGCCAGCAGCTTGGAGGCCAATGAGCAGTACTTC
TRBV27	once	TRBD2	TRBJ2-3	CASRDGGGSTDTQYF	TGTGCCAGCAGGGACGGCGGGGGAAGCACAGATACGCAGTATTTT
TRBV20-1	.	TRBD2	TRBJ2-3	CSATSGRAADTQYF	TGCAGTGCTACTAGCGGGAGGGCCGCAGATACGCAGTATTTT
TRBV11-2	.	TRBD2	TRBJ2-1	CAGSPGLAGVKGAGEQFF	TGTGCCGGCAGTCCGGGACTAGCGGGAGTGAAGGGGGCGGGTGAGCAGTTCTTC
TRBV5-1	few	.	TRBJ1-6	CASREGERSGQKRHNSPLHF	TGCGCCAGCAGAGAGGGTGAGAGAAGCGGACAGAAGCGGCATAATTCACCCCTCCACTTT
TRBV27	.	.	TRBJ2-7	CASSPRYKDLAYEQYF	TGTGCCAGCAGCCCCAGGTATAAGGACCTTGCCTACGAGCAGTACTTC
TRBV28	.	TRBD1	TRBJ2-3	CASSFPSVDRGHGTDTQYF	TGTGCCAGCAGTTTTCCCTCCGTAGACAGGGGCCATGGCACAGATACGCAGTATTTT
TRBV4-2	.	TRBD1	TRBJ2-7	CASSLHPGQESYEQYF	TGTGCCAGCAGCCTTCACCCGGGACAGGAATCCTACGAGCAGTACTTC
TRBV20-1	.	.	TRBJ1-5	CSASDGARQPQHF	TGCAGTGCTAGCGATGGGGCGAGACAGCCCCAGCATTTT
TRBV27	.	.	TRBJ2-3	CASRVIAGTDTQYF	TGTGCCAGCCGTGTGATAGCGGGCACAGATACGCAGTATTTT
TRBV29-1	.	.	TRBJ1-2	CSVGPGQSRPYGYTF	TGCAGCGTTGGCCCCGGACAGTCGAGGCCGTATGGCTACACCTTC
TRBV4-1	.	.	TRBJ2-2	CASSQDGLANTGELFF	TGCGCCAGCAGCCAAGATGGGCTAGCGAACACCGGGGAGCTGTTTTTT
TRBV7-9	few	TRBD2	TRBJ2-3	CASSFRTSVRLLDTQYF	TGTGCCAGCAGCTTTCGGACTAGCGTACGTCTTTTGGATACGCAGTATTTT
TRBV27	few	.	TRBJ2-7	CASSNGRTYEQYF	TGTGCCAGCAGTAACGGCCGCACCTACGAGCAGTACTTC
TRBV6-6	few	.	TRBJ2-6	CASRTGRPTSGANVLTF	TGTGCCAGCAGGACGGGACGCCCAACCTCTGGGGCCAACGTCCTGACTTTC
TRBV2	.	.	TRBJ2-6	CASSVSGVTGANVLTF	TGTGCCAGCAGTGTATCCGGGGTCACTGGGGCCAACGTCCTGACTTTC
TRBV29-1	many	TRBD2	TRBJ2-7	CSANGGTKYEQYF	TGCAGCGCTAACGGGGGGACGAAATACGAGCAGTACTTC
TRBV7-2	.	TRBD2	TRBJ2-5	CASSLALLASGQETQYF	TGTGCCAGCAGCTTAGCGTTATTGGCTAGCGGGCAGGAGACCCAGTACTTC
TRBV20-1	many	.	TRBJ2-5	CSAVRAPRETQYF	TGCAGTGCTGTTCGGGCCCCAAGGGAGACCCAGTACTTC
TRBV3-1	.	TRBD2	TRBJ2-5	CASSARAGGETQYF	TGTGCCAGCAGCGCCCGAGCGGGGGGGGAGACCCAGTACTTC
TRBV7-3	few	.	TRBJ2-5	CASSLTAGGAETQYF	TGTGCCAGCAGCTTAACCGCCGGGGGCGCAGAGACCCAGTACTTC
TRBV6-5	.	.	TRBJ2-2	CASRTNPGANTGELFF	TGTGCCAGCAGAACGAACCCAGGGGCGAACACCGGGGAGCTGTTTTTT